This T cell receptor (beta chain) derives from a study of T cell responses to AZD1222 COVID-19 vaccine. TCRdb's copy holds only in-frame clones and misses some; the assay was immunoSEQ multiplex PCR. The sample has roughly 150,000 clones, 93% seen once; the top ten hold roughly 9.1%. In the case of this clone: Its specificity is unknown.

Whole-study findings and limits: Vaccine-associated CD4 TCRs ranged over spike, dominating at 160-218 and 743-854. The breadth and depth of Spike-specific TCRs increased once two AZD1222 doses had been given.

The CDR3 has 11 amino acids. V dropped 4 bases and J dropped 4 bases, with 4 bases sitting between them. Germline assignment: CDR1 SEHNR and CDR2 FQNEAQ (reference sequence). The J gene is TRBJ1-2, the V gene TRBV7-9, with D hard to call. This material consisted of peripheral blood, taken on day 0 of AZD1222 vaccination. The TCR originated in an adult in good health. The CDR3 is CASSSTYGYTF. The CDR3 DNA sequence: TGTGCCAGCAGCTCCACCTATGGCTACACCTTC.